This TCR beta chain was sequenced in a study of blood T cell repertoires in COVID-19. For the study at large: COVID-19 samples, acute and convalescent, were from the United States, Italy and Spain.

The method was immunoSEQ multiplex PCR; TCRdb's version includes in-frame clones alone and lacks a portion of them. The repertoire holds 250,000 or so clones, with 91% as singletons. V lost 5 bases to trimming and J lost 1 base; unmatched junction nucleotides: 3. The CDR3 is 15 amino acids. Germline V gene lookup returns CDR1 SGHTA and CDR2 FQGTGA. Individuals aged 18 to 89 years were recruited from 20 to 25 US areas. Grouping used clinical history reported by participants in a survey and questionnaire. The study recruited exposed participants who had met a COVID-19 case within 2 weeks before entry. Sequenced sample: PBMCs or T cells enriched from blood (not recorded which). The chain joins TRBV7-3 to TRBJ2-7; the match to TRBD2 covers 12 bases. The sequence was obtained from a man aged 35-49 years who had been exposed to COVID-19. The CDR3 bases are TGTGCCAGCAGCATACTAGCGGGAGGTTCCTACGAGCAGTACTTC. Residues: CASSILAGGSYEQYF. Combining the CDR3 with reference TRBV7-3 and TRBJ2-7 gives the whole variable domain GAGVSQTPSNKVTEKGKYVELRCDPISGHTALYWYRQSLGQGPEFLIYFQGTGAADDSGLPNDRFFAVRPEGSVSTLKIQRTERGDSAVYLCASSILAGGSYEQYFGPGTRLTVT.